The T cell receptor (beta chain) described here comes from a study of blood T cells in healthy people across ages (dated by TCRdb to about 2015). Background for the entire study: In model experiments, template switching captured roughly one uniquely barcoded TCR beta cDNA molecule for every two T cells. Two additional independent replicas of 1 million unique cDNA reads from the same blood draw were analyzed for two donors (one aged 18 to 30 and one aged 80 or older). To avoid experimental bias, donors of different ages were spread randomly across the sequencing lanes. The donors were split into four age groups: young (average around 16 years), middle-aged (39), aged (roughly 60) and long-lived (82). The study measured age-related changes in TCR beta repertoire diversity using deep sequencing normalized with unique cDNA molecular identifiers.

Note on this clonotype: The clone's antigen remains unknown. This CDR3 is missing its conserved last phenylalanine or tryptophan, likely due to a read error.

Donors were a few dozen systemically healthy Caucasian individuals from Russia aged roughly 6 to 90 years. Each donor gave ten milliliters of peripheral blood, drawn into EDTA-treated Vacutainer tubes. Ficoll-Paque density-gradient centrifugation was used to isolate PBMCs, with at least 6 million obtained per sample. Trizol reagent was used to extract total RNA from the PBMCs, yielding at least 5.5 micrograms per sample. For every donor, an aliquot of PBMCs went through flow cytometry to measure the percentages of naive CD45RAhigh/CD27high T cells. What the authors observed across the whole study: Estimates of total diversity from one million sequenced T cells were regarded as lower bounds and underestimates. A strong correlation was found between observed TCR beta diversity and the percentage of naive T cells measured by flow cytometry. As age increased, observed TCR beta diversity per million T cells dropped in a roughly linear way, and a significant reduction was already evident by age approximately 40. Because the CMV infection status of the donors was unknown, age-related changes in expanded clonotypes may potentially have been confounded. Compared with the aged group, the long-lived group had more naive CD4+ T cells, fewer expanded clones and increased TCR diversity, suggesting age selection. Bulk unsorted PBMC profiling prevented conclusive comparison of naive and antigen-experienced compartments.

The CDR3 contains 12 residues when both ends are counted. The CDR3 DNA has 36 bases and is translated from base 1. The germline V gene (reference sequence) supplies CDR1 MNHNY and CDR2 SVGAGI. The V end loses 4 bases and the J end loses 3 bases, and a stretch of 6 bases separates them. Library construction relied on 5' RACE. Reads for this sample came from an Illumina HiSeq 2500. A second PCR of roughly 7 to 12 cycles was run with a J-beta primer mix and a sample-barcoded 5' primer. Each TCR beta cDNA molecule received a unique molecular identifier from a template-switch 5' adaptor carrying 12 random nucleotides. Each sample yielded at least 2.5 million CDR3-containing paired-end reads. The Mint cDNA synthesis kit, primed by a TRBC-specific oligonucleotide, was used to synthesize first-strand cDNA from all RNA. All cDNA was treated with uracil-DNA glycosylase and then went through a first 18-cycle PCR with the universal primers M1SS and BC2_uni_R. Turning to the authors' computational methods: Normalization of each sample was performed by random selection of 1 million high-quality reads, each carrying a distinct molecular identifier. Reads with shared molecular identifiers were discarded instead of being binned into consensus sequences. MiTCR, with a Q25 quality threshold and the strictest error-elimination algorithm, was used for CDR3 identification, clonotype clustering and error correction. A nonparametric unseen species model with Euler transformation was used to estimate a lower bound on total TCR beta diversity. Using fastp at Q25 and MiXCR, TCRdb reprocessed the public reads and kept productive beta chains. Every entry covers one CDR3 protein and lists the most common genes and DNA from its rows. The V and J calls shown here were made by TCRdb, not taken from the authors' results. Within this sample are 1.5 million or so distinct CDR3 sequences, with 35% to 45% of them counted one time only. The ten largest clones add up to roughly 8.2% of the sample.

The receptor's source is a woman under 30 in good health. Here the chain combines TRBV6-6 and TRBJ1-2; 6 matching bases give a weak D call of TRBD1. Material for sequencing was blood. The DNA is TGTGCCAGCAGTTCAGGGGACTATGGCTACACCTTA. Its translation is CASSSGDYGYTL.